These 5 T cell receptor beta chains came from one sample sequenced in a study of blood T cell repertoires in COVID-19. The repertoire was sequenced with immunoSEQ multiplex PCR; TCRdb's copy has only in-frame clones and lacks some. The sample holds about 110,000 clones, 70% to 90% seen once. The sample consisted of peripheral blood. The receptor source for this set is a human donor in a cohort sampled during active COVID-19.

CDR3 nucleotides: TGTGCCAGTACTACATCGGACAGATTAAACACTGAAGCTTTCTTT. It specifies CASTTSDRLNTEAFF. J is TRBJ1-1 and V is TRBV19, with D perhaps matching TRBD1 (6 bases). The V gene lost 7 bases and the J gene lost 2 bases, with 17 bases spanning the gap. The CDR3 loop spans 15 amino acids. Germline V gene sequence: CDR1 LNHDA, CDR2 SQIVND (reference sequence).

DNA for the CDR3: TGTGCCAGCACTCCTATTAGGGGCCTCAGCTCCCTTCACACCTTC. Protein product: CASTPIRGLSSLHTF. V usage is TRBV6-6 and J usage is TRBJ1-2; D might be TRBD1 (5 bases). The CDR3 runs 15 residues. Germline CDR1 MNHNY, CDR2 SVGAGI (reference sequence). The V and J ends lost 7 bases and 12 bases respectively, with 27 bases between them.

The V call is TRBV6-5, the J call TRBJ2-7; D may be TRBD1 (5 bases). The germline gives CDR1 MNHEY, CDR2 SVGAGI. This CDR3 spans 15 amino acids. Trimming cost V 0 bases and J 0 bases, with 9 bases left between them. The DNA for the CDR3 is TGTGCCAGCAGTTACTCGTACAGGAACTCCTACGAGCAGTACTTC. It specifies CASSYSYRNSYEQYF.

This chain connects TRBV18 to TRBJ1-5; D may be TRBD1 (6 bases). The germline gives CDR1 KGHSH, CDR2 LQKENI. Trimming took 6 bases from V and 0 from J, leaving 15 bases between them. The CDR3 has 16 amino acids. CDR3 region: CASSEGQQYSNQPQHF. DNA for the CDR3: TGTGCCAGCTCTGAAGGACAGCAGTATAGCAATCAGCCCCAGCATTTT.

In this sample, this clone turned up a few times. The chain recombines TRBV27 with TRBJ1-5; tentative D call: TRBD1 (6 bases). The CDR3 has 13 residues. The V end was cut by 6 bases, the J end by 7 bases, with 13 bases between. Germline assignment: CDR1 MNHEY and CDR2 SMNVEV (reference sequence). The CDR3 reads CASSRGSEQPQHF. The CDR3 nucleotides are TGTGCCAGCAGCAGGGGTTCGGAACAGCCCCAGCATTTT.